This T cell receptor (beta chain) was profiled in a study of blood T cell repertoires in COVID-19 (dated by TCRdb to about 2020). Broadly, across the study: The collaborator samples originated in the United States, Italy and Spain and spanned the acute and convalescent phases of COVID-19. The prospective study material was composed of cDNA or gDNA derived from T cells, B-cell-depleted T cells, or PBMCs. The dataset comprised deeply sampled blood TCRbeta repertoires from subjects exposed to, actively infected with, or recovered from COVID-19. The repertoires were made available in a free public database intended to serve as a resource for research on the immune response to SARS-CoV-2. The samples were drawn from two sources: the first 160 participants of the ongoing ImmuneRACE study, and over 950 subjects contributed by 6 global collaborators. The sample metadata nearly always contained a de-identified subject ID, COVID-19 status, age in years and sex. Where available, HLA class I and class II types were taken from metadata supplied by the sample provider and were not determined by assay-based typing. Study-level results and caveats: The amount of clinical and demographic metadata varied by source and participant and was provided uncurated.

The germline V gene (reference sequence) sets CDR1 to WNHNN and CDR2 to SYGVQD. The CDR3 holds 15 amino acids from the cysteine to the phenylalanine. The entry retains the CDR3 DNA only, 45 bases that are in frame from base 1. Between the V and J ends, shortened by 3 bases and 1 base respectively, the junction contains 10 bases. The immunoSEQ Assay, a bias-controlled multiplex PCR, was used to amplify TCRbeta CDR3 regions from genomic DNA. In the authors' own workflow: The number of nucleated cells in each sample was estimated from the amplification of reference gene primers within the assay. To quantify the absolute abundance of each unique TCRbeta CDR3 rearrangement, sequence reads were collapsed and filtered. For each sample, productive Simpson clonality was calculated by taking the square root of Simpson's diversity index across productive rearrangements. In its TCRdb copy, this immuneACCESS table keeps in-frame sequences only and misses some clones. Where compared with another copy, unresolved V genes explain less than half of these, and the others have no known cause. Clone size and the V and J calls come from that table; the DNA yielded D and trimming. The sample records 84,000 or so clones, roughly 86% of which are singletons. Of the sample, around 7.9% falls within the top ten clones.

About this clone: Its antigen is still unknown. Qualities for individual bases were not recorded, and no much larger clone is one base off.

The collaborating institutions used their own protocols to collect whole blood in K2EDTA tubes. For TCRbeta analysis, collaborators shipped samples in one of three forms: frozen whole blood, isolated PBMCs, or DNA extracted from either of those sample types. The chain couples TRBV10-1 to TRBJ1-3, with no D gene named confidently. Material: peripheral blood. This TCR was sampled from a man in his 70s with acute or convalescent COVID-19. The CDR3 corresponds to CASSESGNSGNTIYF. Read as DNA, the sequence is TGCGCCAGCAGTGAATCCGGGAATTCTGGAAACACCATATATTTT.